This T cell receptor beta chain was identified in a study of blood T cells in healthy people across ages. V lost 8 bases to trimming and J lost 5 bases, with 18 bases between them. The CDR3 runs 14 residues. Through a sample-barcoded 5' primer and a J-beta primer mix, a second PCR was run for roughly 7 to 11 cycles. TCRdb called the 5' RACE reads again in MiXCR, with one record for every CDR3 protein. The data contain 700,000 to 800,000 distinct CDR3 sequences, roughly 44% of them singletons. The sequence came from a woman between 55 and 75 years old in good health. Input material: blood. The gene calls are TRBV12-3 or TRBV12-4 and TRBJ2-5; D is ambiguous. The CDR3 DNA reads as TGTGCCAGCTTCTGGTCCAATCAGTTTGAGACCCAGTACTTC. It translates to CASFWSNQFETQYF.